This T cell receptor (beta chain) was observed in a study of cytomegalovirus exposure and HLA in healthy donors (TCRdb year 2017). In the study overall: According to an earlier analysis of 550 to 700 of the donors, roughly 180 million T cells yielded 90 million to 130 million unique TCR beta sequences and around 300 Gb of sequence data. High-throughput TCR immunosequencing, statistical association of individual TCRs with disease status, and machine learning were combined to predict cytomegalovirus infection status. HLA typing included class I and class II loci at four-digit resolution. Genome-wide SNP genotypes for about 65% of the 666 donors were used in a later genetic analysis, which treated that subset as a discovery cohort. In addition to the first cohort of 500 to 850 subjects, a separate validation cohort of 120 different subjects was used. An earlier analysis of 587 of the donors applied high-throughput TCR beta sequencing to assess whether each TCR beta V gene segment acted as functional or pseudogenic. Of the approximately 400 genotyped donors, about 80% fell in the genetic ancestry cluster associated with self-reported Caucasian donors. A later analysis re-examined previously published TCR beta repertoires from hundreds of donors and added high-resolution HLA genotyping to investigate patterns of TCR occurrence. An early release that covered fewer than 750 HLA-typed donors contained about 300 gigabases of sequencing data and 65 million to 100 million unique TCR sequences. A few DR-DQ haplotypes were handled as single units for association and clustering because linkage in the cohort was strong. On average, around 240,000 unique TCR beta nucleotide sequences were sequenced per donor among 398 genotyped donors of the cohort, with about 17% of those sequences being non-productive. Donor age, sex, ethnicity and CMV serostatus were compiled alongside the repertoire data. Rather than drawing on any new phenotypic data, the later analysis identified candidate immune exposures from TCR beta sequences and the way those sequences occurred across donors. All discovery cohort repertoires had been generated using a single sequencing platform. The aim of the study was to test whether cataloging public T cell receptors could identify signatures of past pathogen exposure. The number of typed donors differed by locus: 629-630 for A, B, C, DRB1 and DQB1; some 500 for DQA1; some 610 for DPA1; and about 470 for DPB1. Using immunosequencing, the study profiled T cell repertoires from fewer than 850 subjects and related those repertoires to cytomegalovirus serostatus.

Overall study outcomes, separate from this receptor: The authors suggested that the approach could potentially be generalized to other disease states and immunological phenotypes. In a later analysis, the rate of TCR association differed among HLA loci, with DRB1 alleles having the most associated TCRs and HLA-C alleles having the fewest. An earlier analysis of 587 of the donors showed that most TCR beta V segments appeared in productive rearrangements either about 87% or about 30% of the time, which broadly matched IMGT annotations. In vitro tests confirmed that a few of the cytomegalovirus-associated TCR beta chains recognize cytomegalovirus antigens. Across donors, most TCR sequences were observed very rarely, whereas some public TCRs were present in many individuals. In a later analysis, most CMV-associated TCR beta chains were found to appear HLA-restricted, with HLA associations seemingly driven largely by CMV exposure. In this cohort, only TCR beta chains were sequenced, and detectable features were limited by the absence of alpha or paired-chain data. Because the 87-base-pair reads could not distinguish some IMGT-functional V segments, including TRBV6-2 and TRBV6-3, those segments were excluded. When HLA alleles, especially DR and DQ, strongly co-occurred, TCR associations were difficult to assign to individual alleles. Specific HLA alleles were associated with 15,000 to 20,000 TCR beta sequences at a false discovery rate of 0.05 in a later analysis. A later genetic analysis reported fewer N-insertions in productive TCRs among donors in an Asian-associated ancestry cluster than the roughly 650-donor mean. In a later genetic analysis, a missense DCLRE1C variant was associated with V-gene and J-gene trimming of TCR beta chains, and the association was replicated in an independent cohort. A further reported finding was that TCR beta sequences accurately predicted the HLA-A and HLA-B alleles for most subjects in the first cohort. Linkage disequilibrium might explain the correlated functional status among segregating V segments, but an unknown experimental factor could not be ruled out. The classifier was reported to diagnose cytomegalovirus status with high specificity and sensitivity in both the original and validation cohorts. Over 15 rarely observed V segments, including chromosome 9 orphons, were excluded from the earlier analysis of several hundred of the donors because counts were too low. HLA typing was unavailable for some donors at each locus, so association tests used only the typed subset. A total of 150 to 200 TCR beta chains were listed by the study as associated with cytomegalovirus. Roughly uniform sequencing depth across donors was assumed in presence/absence analyses, although this assumption may not hold. The only immune exposure information available for the cohort was CMV serostatus. In a later analysis, HLA-associated TCR beta chains were found to be more clonally expanded and to have lower generation probabilities than equally common non-associated chains. The sequencing pipeline was judged likely to have produced a cluster of highly shared sequence variants as a technical artifact. According to a later analysis, parvovirus B19, influenza, CMV and Epstein-Barr virus appeared linked to several top co-occurrence clusters.

The cohort was made up of hundreds of healthy bone marrow donors. At the time of sampling, all cohort members were nominally healthy, though unrecorded immune exposures were likely present. The donor was CMV seropositive and was included in the group of approximately 310 seropositive cohort members. Every donor gave a peripheral blood sample, and the peripheral blood mononuclear cells from that sample were used for TCR beta sequencing. The Qiagen DNeasy Blood Extraction Kit was used to extract genomic DNA from the blood cell samples. The CDR3, from cysteine to phenylalanine, totals 14 residues. The entry retains the CDR3 DNA only, 42 bases that are in frame from base 1. V has 6 bases trimmed and J has 6 bases trimmed; junction bases matching no gene number 11. From a lookup of the germline V gene, CDR1 and CDR2 are SNHLY and FYNNEI. As for this clone: Its specific antigen is unknown. No base qualities exist here, and no much larger clone lies one base off it.

Libraries came from the immunoSEQ multiplex PCR assay. The multiplex PCR relied on a mix of 60 forward primers for TCR Vbeta segments and 13 reverse primers for TCR Jbeta segments. A multiplex PCR assay on genomic DNA amplified the CDR3 region of rearranged TCR beta genes. The amplified TCR beta libraries were sequenced on the Illumina HiSeq System as 87-base-pair reads. The authors' pipeline ran thus. A later analysis tallied about 77 million unique TCR beta chains across the approximately 670 repertoires, and around 9.9 million of those chains were shared by two or more donors. Raw reads were error-corrected and collapsed into unique sequences by a nearest-neighbor algorithm in which closely related sequences were merged to remove PCR and sequencing errors. V, D and J gene segments were assigned by aligning CDR3 sequences to IMGT reference sequences. For a sequence to be retained, at least a six-nucleotide match to both a V gene segment and a J gene segment was required. A rearrangement was called productive if the CDR3 had no stop codons and remained in frame with V and J, and every other rearrangement was called non-productive. CDR3 was defined by IMGT convention, running from the second conserved V-encoded cysteine to the conserved J-encoded phenylalanine. The earlier analysis of more than 450 of the donors excluded sequences that lacked an unambiguous match to a single V gene segment. An earlier analysis of 587 of the donors classified V segments as functional when productive rearrangements were above 56.7% and as segregating when the standard deviation between donors was above 5%. A statistical classification framework was built to diagnose cytomegalovirus status from the catalog of TCR beta chain sequences. A later analysis assigned V and J genes by comparing TCR nucleotide sequences with IMGT/GENE-DB human TR gene sequences. A later analysis assigned CDR3 sequences and most-parsimonious VDJ recombination scenarios with the TCRdist pipeline. A later analysis defined each TCR beta chain by its CDR3 amino acid sequence plus V-gene family, and excluded reads lacking a unique V-gene family. As a way to deal with suspected cross-contamination and a sequencing artifact, a later analysis dropped 450 to 600 nucleotide sequences that were highly shared and had low generation probability. A later analysis calculated a clonal expansion index for each public chain from normalized within-repertoire ranks of inferred template counts. In a later analysis, generation probabilities were computed with a VDJ recombination model fitted to out-of-frame rearrangements, and the resulting probabilities were checked against IGoR. A later analysis scored TCR-TCR, TCR-HLA and TCR-CMV co-occurrence with hypergeometric tests, applying a repertoire-size bias correction to TCR pairs. False discovery rates were estimated in a later analysis by permuting HLA or CMV assignments 20 times. In a later analysis, co-occurring TCRs were grouped using DBSCAN, and TCRdist sequence similarity was added for clustering within HLA-allele-positive subsets. Co-occurrence clustering excluded repertoires with fewer than 30,000 or more than 120,000 public chains, plus five with anomalous nucleotide sharing. This is the immuneACCESS table as TCRdb keeps it, with only in-frame sequences that have V and J called. A part of the clones is gone; compared with another copy, unresolved V genes explain less than half, and the rest is unexplained. That table furnishes V, J and clone size, whereas the DNA furnished D and trimming. This sample gives approximately 210,000 clones in total; more than 60% of them show up just once. The ten largest account for approximately 2% of the sample.

The sequence came from a woman younger than 45 in good health and CMV-seropositive. The sample taken for sequencing was PBMCs. Rearrangement joined TRBV2 to TRBJ2-7; 7 middle bases align to TRBD1. The nucleotide sequence reads as follows: TGTGCCAGCAGCTCGACAGGGAAAACGGGCGAGCAGTACTTC. This yields the protein CASSSTGKTGEQYF.